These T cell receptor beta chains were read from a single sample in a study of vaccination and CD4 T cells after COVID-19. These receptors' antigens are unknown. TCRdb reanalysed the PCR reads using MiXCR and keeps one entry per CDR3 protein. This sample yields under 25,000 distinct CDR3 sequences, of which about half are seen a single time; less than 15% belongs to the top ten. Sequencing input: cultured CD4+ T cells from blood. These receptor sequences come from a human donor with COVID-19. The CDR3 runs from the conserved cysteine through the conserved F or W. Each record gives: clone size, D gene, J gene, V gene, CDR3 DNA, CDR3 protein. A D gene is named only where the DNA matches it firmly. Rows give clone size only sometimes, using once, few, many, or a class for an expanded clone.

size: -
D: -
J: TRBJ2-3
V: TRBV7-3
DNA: TGTGCCAGCAGCCTAGCAGATACGCAGTATTTT
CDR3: CASSLADTQYF

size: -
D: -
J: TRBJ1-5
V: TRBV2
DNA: TGTGCCAGCAGTGAAAATGTGGGGGGAGGCAATCAGCCCCAGCATTTT
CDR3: CASSENVGGGNQPQHF

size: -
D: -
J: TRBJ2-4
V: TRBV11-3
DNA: TGTGCCAGCAGGGGGGACATTCAGTACTTC
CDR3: CASRGDIQYF

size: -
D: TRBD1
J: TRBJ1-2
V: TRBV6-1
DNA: TGTGCCAGCATGCCGGGACAGGCGTCCTATGGCTACACCTTC
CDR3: CASMPGQASYGYTF

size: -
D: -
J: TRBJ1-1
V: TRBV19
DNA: TGTGCCAGTAGTCCTCGGGTGGACACTGAAGCTTTCTTT
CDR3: CASSPRVDTEAFF

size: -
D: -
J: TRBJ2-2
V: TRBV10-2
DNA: TGCGCCAGCAGATTCCCTCCCGGGGAGCTGTTTTTT
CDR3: CASRFPPGELFF

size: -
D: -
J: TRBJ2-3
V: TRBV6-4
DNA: TGTGCCAGCAGCGACTCCGGGTTTAGGGCAGATACGCAGTATTTT
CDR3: CASSDSGFRADTQYF

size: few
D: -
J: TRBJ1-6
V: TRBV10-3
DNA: TGTGCCATCCGTTCGCCAGGAGACGGTTCACCCCTCCACTTT
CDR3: CAIRSPGDGSPLHF

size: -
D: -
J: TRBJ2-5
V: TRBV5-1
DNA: TGCGCCAGCAGCTTGACGGACAGCGGCCGGCAAGGGACCCAGTACTTC
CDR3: CASSLTDSGRQGTQYF

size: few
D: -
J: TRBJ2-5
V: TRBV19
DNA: TGTGCCAGTAGTTCGCGCGAGACCCTACAAGAGACCCAGTACTTC
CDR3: CASSSRETLQETQYF

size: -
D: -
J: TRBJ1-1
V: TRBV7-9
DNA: TGTGCCAGCAGCTTGTGGGGGGCAGATCCAGCTTTCTTT
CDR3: CASSLWGADPAFF

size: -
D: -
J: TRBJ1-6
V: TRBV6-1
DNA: TGTGCCACCCAGAATACCGCTAATTCACCCCTCCACTTT
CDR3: CATQNTANSPLHF

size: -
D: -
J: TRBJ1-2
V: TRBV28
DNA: TGTGCCAGCAGTCCCCACTATGGCTACACCTTC
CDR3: CASSPHYGYTF

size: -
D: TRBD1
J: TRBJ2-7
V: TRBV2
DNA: TGTGCCAGCAGTGGACAGGGGTTACGTGAGCAGTACTTC
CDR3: CASSGQGLREQYF

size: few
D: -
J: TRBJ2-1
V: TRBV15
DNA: TGTGCCACCAGCAGAGATGGCAGGGGCGACAATGAGCAGTTCTTC
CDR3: CATSRDGRGDNEQFF

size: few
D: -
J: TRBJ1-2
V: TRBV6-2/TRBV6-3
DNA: TGTGCCAGCAGTTACTCCAGGACGGATTATGGCTACACCTTC
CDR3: CASSYSRTDYGYTF

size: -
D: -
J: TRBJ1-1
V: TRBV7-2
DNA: TGTGCCAGCACTCCGAAGGGGGGGCGACGGATGAACACTGAAGCTTTCTTT
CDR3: CASTPKGGRRMNTEAFF

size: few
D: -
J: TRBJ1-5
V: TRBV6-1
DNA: TGTGCCAGCTCCGACGGGTACAATCAGCCCCAGCATTTT
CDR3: CASSDGYNQPQHF

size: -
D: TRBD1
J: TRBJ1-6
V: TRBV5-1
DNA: TGCGCCAGCAGCTTGCCGAAATTCGGACAGGGGAATTCACCCCTCCACTTT
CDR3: CASSLPKFGQGNSPLHF

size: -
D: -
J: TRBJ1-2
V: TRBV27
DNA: TGTGCCAGCAGTTCTGGACAGTATAACTATGGCTACACCTTC
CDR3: CASSSGQYNYGYTF

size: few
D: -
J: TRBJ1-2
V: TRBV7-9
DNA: TGTGCCAGCAGCTTAGCGGGAGAACCGGGGGGCTACACCTTC
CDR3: CASSLAGEPGGYTF

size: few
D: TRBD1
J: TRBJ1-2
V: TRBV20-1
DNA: TGCAGTGCTGGACAGGGTAATAGCGGCTACACCTTC
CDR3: CSAGQGNSGYTF

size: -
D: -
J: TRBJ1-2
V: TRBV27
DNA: TGTGCCAGCAGTTTATCGGGGGGGCTTGGTGGCTACACCTTC
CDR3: CASSLSGGLGGYTF

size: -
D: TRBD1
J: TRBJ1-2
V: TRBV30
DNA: TGTGCCTGGAGTTCGAACAGGGGACTGCGGGGCTACACCTTC
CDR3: CAWSSNRGLRGYTF

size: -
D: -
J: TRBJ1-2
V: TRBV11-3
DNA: TGTGCCAGCAGCCGGGACAACTATGGCTACACCTTC
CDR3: CASSRDNYGYTF

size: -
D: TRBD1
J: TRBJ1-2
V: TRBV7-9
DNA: TGTGCCAGCAGCCTCTCCGGGACAGAAGCTAACTATGGCTACACCTTC
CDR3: CASSLSGTEANYGYTF

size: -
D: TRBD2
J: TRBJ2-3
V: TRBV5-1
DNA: TGCGCCAGCAGCTTGGCCGCAGCGGGGGGCACAGATACGCAGTATTTT
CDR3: CASSLAAAGGTDTQYF

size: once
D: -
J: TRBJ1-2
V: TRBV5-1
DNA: TGCGCCAGCAGCTTGGGGCTGACAGAAGCTAACTATGGCTACACCTTC
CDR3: CASSLGLTEANYGYTF

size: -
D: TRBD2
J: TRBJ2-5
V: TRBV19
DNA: TGTGCCAGTAGTATTAGCGCGGGGGGGCTTGGTGAGACCCAGTACTTC
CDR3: CASSISAGGLGETQYF

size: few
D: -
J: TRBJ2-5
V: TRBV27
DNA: TGTGCCAGCAGTTTATTCGGGTTCAGTTCTGGAGAGACCCAGTACTTC
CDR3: CASSLFGFSSGETQYF

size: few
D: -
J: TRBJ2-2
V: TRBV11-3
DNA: TGTGCCAGCAGCTTAATTGCTAACACCGGGGAGCTGTTTTTT
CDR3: CASSLIANTGELFF

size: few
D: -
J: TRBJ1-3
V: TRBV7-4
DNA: TGTGCCAGCGGCCAAGGAGACTCTGGAAACACCATATATTTT
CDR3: CASGQGDSGNTIYF